Reported below is one TCR beta chain. The sample carries other DNA sequences with the same CDR3. Per the germline V gene, CDR1 is MNHNS and CDR2 is SASEGT. Trimming stripped 1 base from V and 0 bases from J, with 7 bases between. The CDR3 extends over 15 amino acids. This entry belongs to a study of blood T cell repertoires in COVID-19. Looking at the study overall: Samples representing acute and convalescent COVID-19 were sourced from the United States, Italy and Spain.

Profiled with immunoSEQ multiplex PCR; TCRdb holds only in-frame clones, not every one. The repertoire has some 430,000 clones, 90% of them found once; the top ten carry about 0.6%. Two negative PCRs, clearance, or symptom resolution characterized the recovered Cohort 3 donors. The TCR was taken from a man aged 18-30 years who had recovered from COVID-19. The sample comprised PBMCs or T cells enriched from blood (not recorded which). The gene calls are TRBV6-1 and TRBJ1-5, with D tentatively TRBD1 (6 bases). The CDR3 reads CASSEVGGSNQPQHF. DNA for the CDR3: TGTGCCAGCAGTGAAGTAGGGGGTAGCAATCAGCCCCAGCATTTT.